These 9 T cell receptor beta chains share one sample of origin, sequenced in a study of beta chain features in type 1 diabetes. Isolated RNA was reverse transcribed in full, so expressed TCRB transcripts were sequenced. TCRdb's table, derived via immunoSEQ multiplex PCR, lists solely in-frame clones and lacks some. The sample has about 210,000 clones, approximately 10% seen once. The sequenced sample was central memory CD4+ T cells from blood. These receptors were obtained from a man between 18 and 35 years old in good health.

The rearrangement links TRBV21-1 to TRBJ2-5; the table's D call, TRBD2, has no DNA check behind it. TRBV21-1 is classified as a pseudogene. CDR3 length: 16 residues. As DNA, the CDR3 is TGTGCCAGCAGCAAAGCGCGGGCAGGCCTCCAAGAGACCCAGTACTTC. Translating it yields CASSKARAGLQETQYF.

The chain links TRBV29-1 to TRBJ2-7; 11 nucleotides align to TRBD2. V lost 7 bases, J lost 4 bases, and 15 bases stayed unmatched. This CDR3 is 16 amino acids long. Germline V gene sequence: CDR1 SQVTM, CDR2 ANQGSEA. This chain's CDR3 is CSATGAGTSGAYEQYF. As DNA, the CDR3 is TGCAGCGCTACAGGGGCCGGGACTAGCGGAGCTTACGAGCAGTACTTC.

CDR3 sequence reads: CAISSDRAGPRINIQYF. The CDR3 DNA sequence: TGTGCCATCAGCTCCGACAGGGCAGGTCCTAGAATTAACATTCAGTACTTC. The chain combines TRBV10-3 with TRBJ2-4; 7 bases fit TRBD1. The V gene end was trimmed by 6 bases and the J gene end by 7 bases; junction bases not matched to a gene: 18. The CDR3 spans 17 residues. Germline V gene lookup returns CDR1 ENHRY and CDR2 SYGVKD.

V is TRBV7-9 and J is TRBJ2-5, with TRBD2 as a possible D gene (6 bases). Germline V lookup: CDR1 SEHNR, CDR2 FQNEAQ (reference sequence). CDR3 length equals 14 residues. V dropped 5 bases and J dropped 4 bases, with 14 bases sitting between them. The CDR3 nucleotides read TGTGCCAGCAGCCAGGCCGGGACTTTAGAGACCCAGTACTTC. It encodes CASSQAGTLETQYF.

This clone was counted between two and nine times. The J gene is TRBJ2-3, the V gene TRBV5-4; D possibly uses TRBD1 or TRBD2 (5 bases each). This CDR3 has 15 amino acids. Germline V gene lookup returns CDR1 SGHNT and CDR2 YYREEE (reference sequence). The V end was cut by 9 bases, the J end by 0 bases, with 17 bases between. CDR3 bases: TGTGCCACCCGCGTCGGGGCCCATAGCACAGATACGCAGTATTTT. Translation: CATRVGAHSTDTQYF. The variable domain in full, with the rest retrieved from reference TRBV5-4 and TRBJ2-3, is ETGVTQSPTHLIKTRGQQVTLRCSSQSGHNTVSWYQQALGQGPQFIFQYYREEENGRGNFPPRFSGLQFPNYSSELNVNALELDDSALYLCATRVGAHSTDTQYFGPGTRLTVL.

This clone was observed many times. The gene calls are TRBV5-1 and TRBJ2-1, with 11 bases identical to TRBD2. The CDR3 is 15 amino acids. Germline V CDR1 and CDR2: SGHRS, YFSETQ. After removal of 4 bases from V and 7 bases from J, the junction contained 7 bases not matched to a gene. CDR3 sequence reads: CASSPLAGGGNEQFF. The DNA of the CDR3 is TGCGCCAGCAGCCCCCTAGCGGGAGGAGGGAATGAGCAGTTCTTC.

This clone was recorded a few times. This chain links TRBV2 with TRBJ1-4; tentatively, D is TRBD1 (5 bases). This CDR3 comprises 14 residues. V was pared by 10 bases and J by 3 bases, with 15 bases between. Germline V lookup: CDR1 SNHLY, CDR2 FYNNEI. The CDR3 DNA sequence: TGTGCCATCGCCCGACAAGGGGCTAATGAAAAACTGTTTTTT. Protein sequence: CAIARQGANEKLFF. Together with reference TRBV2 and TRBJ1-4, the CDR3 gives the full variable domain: EPEVTQTPSHQVTQMGQEVILRCVPISNHLYFYWYRQILGQKVEFLVSFYNNEISEKSEIFDDQFSVERPDGSNFTLKIRSTKLEDSAMYFCAIARQGANEKLFFGSGTQLSVL.

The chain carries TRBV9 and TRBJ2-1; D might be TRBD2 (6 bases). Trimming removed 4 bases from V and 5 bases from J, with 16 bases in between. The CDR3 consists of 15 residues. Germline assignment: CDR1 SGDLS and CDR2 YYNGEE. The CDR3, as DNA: TGTGCCAGCAGCCCAATAGCGGAACAGAACAATGAGCAGTTCTTC. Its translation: CASSPIAEQNNEQFF.

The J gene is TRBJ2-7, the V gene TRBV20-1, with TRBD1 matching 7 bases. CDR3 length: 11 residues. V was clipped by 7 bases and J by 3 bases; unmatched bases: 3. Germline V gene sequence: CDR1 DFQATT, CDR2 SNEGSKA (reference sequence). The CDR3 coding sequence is TGCAGTGTGGACAGGATCTACGAGCAGTACTTC. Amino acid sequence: CSVDRIYEQYF.